This entry concerns a single T cell receptor (beta chain). Its antigen is not yet known. Base quality data are lacking; no much larger clone is found one base away. For TCRbeta CDR3 sequencing, genomic DNA was extracted from sorted cells using the QIAGEN DNeasy Blood and Tissue Kit. Through immunoSEQ, high-throughput TCRbeta CDR3 sequencing was done commercially, including PCR amplification with internal controls and bias correction. The authors' analysis ran thus. Unique productive TCRbeta sequences were defined by CDR3 nucleotide sequence where primers matched, and otherwise by CDR3 amino acid sequence together with Vbeta and Jbeta genes. To correct for sorting error, sequences found in more than one sorted population at a frequency ratio of 2:1 or less were discarded, and the remaining shared sequences were assigned to the population with the higher frequency. A sequence counted as donor-reactive if, in CFSE-low cells, the sequence had a frequency of at least 0.01% and was expanded at least 5-fold compared with unstimulated cells. Repertoire divergence was quantified by Jensen-Shannon divergence using the top 100 TCRbeta sequences ranked by frequency. For any sample with multiple sequencing runs, sorting error was corrected in each run separately before the runs were pooled. In TCRdb, the immuneACCESS table is reduced to in-frame sequences with V and J assigned. These tables do not hold every clone; where another copy was compared, an unresolved V gene accounts for under half, and the others remain unexplained. D and trimming were read from the DNA, whereas the V and J calls and clone size are those reported in that table. The sample includes roughly 69,000 clones, with 98% observed a single time. The ten largest clones add up to 0.3% to 0.35% of the sample.

The time point label on this specimen signifies: blood sample drawn before combined kidney and bone marrow transplant. Unstimulated Tregs (CD4+CD25+CD127-), CD4+ non-Tregs (CD4+CD25-), CD4 and CD8 cells were FACS-sorted from thawed PBMCs. Prior to Treg sorting, thawed PBMCs were rested overnight with approximately 200 IU/ml IL-2 at 37 degrees C. The patients were a handful of recipients of combined kidney and bone marrow transplants from the ITN036ST trial, and samples were available only for these trial subjects. Healthy control blood was processed to PBMCs by Ficoll density gradient and cryopreserved, and patient PBMCs were collected before and after transplant. The source of the sample is a study of Tregs in tolerant kidney transplant recipients (dated 2019 in TCRdb). For the wider study: The transplants used related donors along with nonmyeloablative bone marrow transplantation, and in the human trials mixed chimerism was transient. Before combined kidney and bone marrow transplantation, this study identified donor-specific regulatory T cells using TCRbeta sequencing and then followed those same cells after transplant.

Based on the germline V gene, the CDR1 and CDR2 sequences are SGHVS and FNYEAQ. V is cut back by 5 bases and J by 2 bases, with 11 bases in the junction unmatched. From cysteine to phenylalanine, the CDR3 is 17 amino acids long. Solely the CDR3 DNA is kept, with 51 bases framed from the first base. What the authors observed across the whole study: Because the PCR primers were changed over time for some patients, nucleotide-level comparison could not be performed across the samples from those patients. Donor-specific Treg expansion was found to exceed global Treg expansion in tolerant patients, suggesting antigen-driven rather than nonspecific expansion. Expanding Tregs with activated donor B cells appeared to identify the most biologically relevant and donor-specific TCRbeta repertoire. Although technical replication error seemed to be minimal, the question of biological reproducibility was not addressed directly. The study was constrained by small patient numbers, and validation of the findings is required in larger populations and under other immunosuppression protocols.

Sample: Tregs from blood, taken before the transplant. The receptor's source is a human donor who received a combined kidney and bone marrow transplant. This chain joins TRBV7-6 to TRBJ2-1, with 8 junctional bases fitting TRBD2. The DNA sequence is TGTGCCAGCAGCGCCTCAACGGGGGGGCTGACCTACAATGAGCAGTTCTTC. Protein translation: CASSASTGGLTYNEQFF.